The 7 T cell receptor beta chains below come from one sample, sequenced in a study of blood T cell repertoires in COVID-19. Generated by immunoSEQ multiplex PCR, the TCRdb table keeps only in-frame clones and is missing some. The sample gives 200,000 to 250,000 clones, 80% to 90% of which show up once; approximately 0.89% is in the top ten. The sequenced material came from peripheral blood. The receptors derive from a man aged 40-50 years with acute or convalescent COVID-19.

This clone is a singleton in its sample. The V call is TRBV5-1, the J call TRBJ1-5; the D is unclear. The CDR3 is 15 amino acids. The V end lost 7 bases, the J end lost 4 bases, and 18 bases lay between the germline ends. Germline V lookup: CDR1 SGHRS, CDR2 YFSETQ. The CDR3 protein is CASQEVPEVNQPQHF. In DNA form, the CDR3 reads TGCGCCAGCCAGGAGGTCCCTGAGGTGAATCAGCCCCAGCATTTT.

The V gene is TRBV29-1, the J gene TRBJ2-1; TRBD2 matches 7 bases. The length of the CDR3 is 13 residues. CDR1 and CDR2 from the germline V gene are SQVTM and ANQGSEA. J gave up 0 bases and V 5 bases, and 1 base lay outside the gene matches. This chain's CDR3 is CSVIAGSYNEQFF. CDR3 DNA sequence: TGCAGCGTTATAGCGGGCTCCTACAATGAGCAGTTCTTC.

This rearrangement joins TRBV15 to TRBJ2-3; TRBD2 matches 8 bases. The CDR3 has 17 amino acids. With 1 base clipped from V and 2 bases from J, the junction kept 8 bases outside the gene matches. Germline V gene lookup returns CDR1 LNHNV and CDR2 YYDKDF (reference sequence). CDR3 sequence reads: CATSRGSGGGPTDTQYF. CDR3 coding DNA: TGTGCCACCAGCAGAGGTTCGGGGGGGGGTCCCACAGATACGCAGTATTTT.

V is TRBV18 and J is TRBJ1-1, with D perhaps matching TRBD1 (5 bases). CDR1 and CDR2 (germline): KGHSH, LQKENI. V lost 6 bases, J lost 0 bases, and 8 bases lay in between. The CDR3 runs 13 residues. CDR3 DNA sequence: TGTGCCAGCTCGGCACAGGTGAACACTGAAGCTTTCTTT. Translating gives CASSAQVNTEAFF.

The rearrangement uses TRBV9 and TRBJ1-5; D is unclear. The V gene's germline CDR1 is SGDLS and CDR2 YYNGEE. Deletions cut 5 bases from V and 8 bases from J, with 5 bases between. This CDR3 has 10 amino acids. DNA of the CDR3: TGTGCCAGCAGTAGTAAGCCCCAGCATTTT. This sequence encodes CASSSKPQHF. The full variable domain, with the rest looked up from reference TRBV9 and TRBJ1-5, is DSGVTQTPKHLITATGQRVTLRCSPRSGDLSVYWYQQSLDQGLQFLIQYYNGEERAKGNILERFSAQQFPDLHSELNLSSLELGDSALYFCASSSKPQHFGDGTRLSIL.

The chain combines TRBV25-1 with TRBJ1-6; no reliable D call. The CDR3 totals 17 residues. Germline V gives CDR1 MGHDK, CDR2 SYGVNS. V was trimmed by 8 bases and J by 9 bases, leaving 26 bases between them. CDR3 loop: CASPGSKQSGIRSPLHF. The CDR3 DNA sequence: TGTGCCAGCCCCGGATCAAAACAAAGCGGCATCCGTTCACCCCTCCACTTT. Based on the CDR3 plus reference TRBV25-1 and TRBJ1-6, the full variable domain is EADIYQTPRYLVIGTGKKITLECSQTMGHDKMYWYQQDPGMELHLIHYSYGVNSTEKGDLSSESTVSRIRTEHFPLTLESARPSHTSQYLCASPGSKQSGIRSPLHFGNGTRLTVT.

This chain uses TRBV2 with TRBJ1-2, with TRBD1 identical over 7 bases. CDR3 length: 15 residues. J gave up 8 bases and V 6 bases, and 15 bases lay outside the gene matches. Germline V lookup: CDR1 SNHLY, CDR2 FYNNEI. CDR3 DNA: TGTGCCAGCAGGCCGGGACAGCTCTTTAAGGGGGGCTACACCTTC. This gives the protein CASRPGQLFKGGYTF.